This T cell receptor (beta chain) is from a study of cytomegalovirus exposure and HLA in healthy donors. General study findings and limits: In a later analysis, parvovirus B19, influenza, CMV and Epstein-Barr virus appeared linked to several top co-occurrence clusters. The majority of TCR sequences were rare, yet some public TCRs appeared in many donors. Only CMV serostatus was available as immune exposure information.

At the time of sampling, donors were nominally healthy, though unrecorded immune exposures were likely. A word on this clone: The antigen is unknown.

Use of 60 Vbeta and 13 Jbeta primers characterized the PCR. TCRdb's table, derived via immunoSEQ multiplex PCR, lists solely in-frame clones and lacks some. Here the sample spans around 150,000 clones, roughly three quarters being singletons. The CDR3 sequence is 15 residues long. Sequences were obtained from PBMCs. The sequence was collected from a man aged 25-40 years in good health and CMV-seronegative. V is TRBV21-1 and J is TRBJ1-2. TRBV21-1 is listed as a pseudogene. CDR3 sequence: CASRQNGRRNYGYTF. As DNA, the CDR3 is TGTGCCAGCAGACAAAATGGCCGGCGGAACTATGGCTACACCTTC.